The source of this T cell receptor (beta chain) is a study of immune characterization of retroperitoneal liposarcoma. From germline, CDR1 is MNHGY and CDR2 SAAAGT. The CDR3 spans 13 residues. From the PCR reads, TCRdb called clonotypes with MiXCR, one entry per CDR3 protein. The sample has more than 9,000 distinct CDR3 sequences; 27% are singletons. The rearrangement uses TRBV6-8 and TRBJ2-1; the D is unclear. With the DNA end fitting TRBJ2-7 better, the J assignment may be wrong. The receptor was derived from a male donor with retroperitoneal liposarcoma. The sequencing sample was made of tumor tissue. This chain's CDR3 is CASSVVRTYEQYF. The CDR3 coding sequence is TGTGCCAGCAGTGTAGTCAGAACCTACGAGCAGTACTTC.